This entry features one T cell receptor (beta chain) sequence. The antigen remains undetermined. This sample is drawn from a study of CXCR3-negative and CXCR3-positive naive CD8 T cells. Whole-study findings and limits: Diversity in memory CD8+ cells fell much lower than the comparably high levels seen in both naive subsets. Naive subsets had comparable surface CD5, so TRB CDR3 properties gauged TCR strength. Researchers report CXCR3 expression partially decreased after cryopreservation, with fresh PBMCs used in most assays.

Germline V gene sequence: CDR1 SQVTM, CDR2 ANQGSEA. CDR3 length equals 13 residues. The TRB cDNA libraries were prepared by 5' RACE with UMI labels. One entry per CDR3 protein, without DNA, is what TCRdb gives after re-calling the 5' RACE reads. Its table lists tens of thousands of distinct CDR3 sequences. The TCR comes from a human donor in good health. Some clones in this sample may be carry-over from other donors' samples. The sequencing input was memory CD8+ T cells from blood. The chain has TRBV29-1 and TRBJ2-1; TCRdb names TRBD1, which stays unverified in the absence of DNA. The CDR3: CSAPGGGANEQFF.